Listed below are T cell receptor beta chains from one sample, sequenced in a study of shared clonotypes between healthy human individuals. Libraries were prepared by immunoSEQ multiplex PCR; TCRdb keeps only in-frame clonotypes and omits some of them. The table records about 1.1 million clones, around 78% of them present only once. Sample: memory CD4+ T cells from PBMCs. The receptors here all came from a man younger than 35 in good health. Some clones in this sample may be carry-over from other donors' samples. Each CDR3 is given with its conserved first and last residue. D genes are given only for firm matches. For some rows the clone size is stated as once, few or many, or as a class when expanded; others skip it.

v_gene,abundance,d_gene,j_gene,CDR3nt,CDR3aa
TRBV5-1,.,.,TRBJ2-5,TGCGCCAGCAGCTCCGGGGAGTCTCGGGAGACCCAGTACTTC,CASSSGESRETQYF
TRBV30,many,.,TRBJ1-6,TGTGCCTGGAGTTTACTGGGGCGTTCACCCCTCCACTTT,CAWSLLGRSPLHF
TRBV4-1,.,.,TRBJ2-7,TGCGCCAGCAGCCAAGGTAGCGGCCCCTCCTACGAGCAGTACTTC,CASSQGSGPSYEQYF
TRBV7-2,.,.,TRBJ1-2,TGTGCCAGCAGCTTAGAGCAGGGTTCCGATGGCTACACCTTC,CASSLEQGSDGYTF
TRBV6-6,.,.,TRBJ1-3,TGTGCCAGCAGCCCGGACGGTAGCTCTGGAAACACCATATATTTT,CASSPDGSSGNTIYF
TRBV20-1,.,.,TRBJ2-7,TGCAGTGCTATCCCAAGCAGCGAGCAGTACTTC,CSAIPSSEQYF
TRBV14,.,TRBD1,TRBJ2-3,TGTGCCAGCAGCACACCATTGGACAGGGGGATAGATACGCAGTATTTT,CASSTPLDRGIDTQYF
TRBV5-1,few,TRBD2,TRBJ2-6,TGCGCCAGCAGCTTGAGGTCAGCGGGGCTAACTGGGGCCAACGTCCTGACTTTC,CASSLRSAGLTGANVLTF
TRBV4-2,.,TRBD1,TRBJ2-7,TGTGCCAGCAGCCAAGACAACAGGGGGATATCCTACGAGCAGTACTTC,CASSQDNRGISYEQYF
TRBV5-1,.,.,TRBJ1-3,TGCGCCAGCAGCTTTGCAGACCTCTCTGGAAACACCATATATTTT,CASSFADLSGNTIYF
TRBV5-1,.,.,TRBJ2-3,TGCGCCAGCAGTCGCGGGGAGCACACAGATACGCAGTATTTT,CASSRGEHTDTQYF
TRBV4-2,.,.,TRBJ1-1,TGTGCCAGCAGCCAAGGCAGGGCTCCGAACACTGAAGCTTTCTTT,CASSQGRAPNTEAFF
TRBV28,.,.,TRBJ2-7,TGTGCCAGCAGTAACTCGGGCAGAAGCCCCTACGAGCAGTACTTC,CASSNSGRSPYEQYF
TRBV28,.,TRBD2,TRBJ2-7,TGTGCCAGCAGTTCCCCTAGCGGGGGCTCCTACGAGCAGTACTTC,CASSSPSGGSYEQYF
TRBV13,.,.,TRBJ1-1,TGTGCCAGCAGCTTAGGCGCCAAAATGAACACTGAAGCTTTCTTT,CASSLGAKMNTEAFF
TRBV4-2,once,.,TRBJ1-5,TGTGCCAGCAGCCAAGAAGAAGGGACGAGCAATCAGCCCCAGCATTTT,CASSQEEGTSNQPQHF
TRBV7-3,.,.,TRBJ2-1,TGTGCCAGCAGCCCGGGAGCGGATTCCTACAATGAGCAGTTCTTC,CASSPGADSYNEQFF
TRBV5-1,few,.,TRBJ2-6,TGCGCCAGCAGCCCCCCTTCTACCGGGGGGGCCAACGTCCTGACTTTC,CASSPPSTGGANVLTF
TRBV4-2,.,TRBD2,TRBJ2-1,TGTGCCAGCAGCCGAGAACTTAGCGAATGGGGGGGAGGTGAGCAGTTCTTC,CASSRELSEWGGGEQFF
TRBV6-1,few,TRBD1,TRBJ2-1,TGTGCCAGCAGTGCCAGGGGGAATGAGCAGTTCTTC,CASSARGNEQFF
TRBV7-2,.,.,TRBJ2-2,TGTGCCAGCAGCTTAGCCCCAGTGAACACCGGGGAGCTGTTTTTT,CASSLAPVNTGELFF
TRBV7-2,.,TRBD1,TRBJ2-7,TGTGCCAGCAGCTCGACAGGGGGCAAATCCTACGAGCAGTACTTC,CASSSTGGKSYEQYF
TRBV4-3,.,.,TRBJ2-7,TGCGCCAGCAGCCGCGGCAGGGGATTCCCCTACGAGCAGTACTTC,CASSRGRGFPYEQYF
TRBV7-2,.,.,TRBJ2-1,TGTGCCAGCAGCCCGCAAGCGGAGGCCTACAATGAGCAGTTCTTC,CASSPQAEAYNEQFF
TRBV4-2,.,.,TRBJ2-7,TGTGCCAGCAGCCAAGTAGGGGAATACTCCTACGAGCAGTACTTC,CASSQVGEYSYEQYF
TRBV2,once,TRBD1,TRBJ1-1,TGTGCCAGCAGAATCGGGACAGACTACACTGAAGCTTTCTTT,CASRIGTDYTEAFF
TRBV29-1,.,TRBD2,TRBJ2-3,TGCAGCGTTGATGGTCAGGGTCTTAGGACTAGCGGCACAGATACGCAGTATTTT,CSVDGQGLRTSGTDTQYF
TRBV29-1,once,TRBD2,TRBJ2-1,TGCAGCGCGACAATATCGGGGGGTTTCTCCTACAATGAGCAGTTCTTC,CSATISGGFSYNEQFF
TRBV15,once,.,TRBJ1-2,TGTGCCACCAGCAGAGGCCAGGGGCTTTACTTGGATGGCTACACCTTC,CATSRGQGLYLDGYTF
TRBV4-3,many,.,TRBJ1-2,TGCGCCAGCAGCCTTCTCGTTCGGGGGGAGAATGGCTACACCTTC,CASSLLVRGENGYTF
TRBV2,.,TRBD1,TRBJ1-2,TGTGCCAGCAGCGAACAGGGGCGGGTAAACTATGGCTACACCTTC,CASSEQGRVNYGYTF
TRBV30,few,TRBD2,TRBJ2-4,TGTGCCTGGACCCCAGCGGGGGCACTCGCCAAAAACATTCAGTACTTC,CAWTPAGALAKNIQYF
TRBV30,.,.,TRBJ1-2,TGTGCCTGGAGTGTTGGTGACTATGGCTACACCTTC,CAWSVGDYGYTF
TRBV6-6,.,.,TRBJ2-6,TGTGCCAGCAGTTTCCAAGGGTCTGGGGCCAACGTCCTGACTTTC,CASSFQGSGANVLTF
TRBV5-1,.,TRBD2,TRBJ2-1,TGCGCCAGCAGTCCGGGAGGCTCCTACAATGAGCAGTTCTTC,CASSPGGSYNEQFF
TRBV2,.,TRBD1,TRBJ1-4,TGTGCCAGCAGTGACGGGACAGGGAATGAAAAACTGTTTTTT,CASSDGTGNEKLFF
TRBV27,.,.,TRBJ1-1,TGTGCCAGCAGTTTATTTAGGGGCACTGAAGCTTTCTTT,CASSLFRGTEAFF
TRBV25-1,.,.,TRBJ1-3,TGTGCCAGCAGTGCTCAAACTGGAAACACCATATATTTT,CASSAQTGNTIYF
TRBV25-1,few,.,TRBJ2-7,TGTGCCAGCAGTGATCATACAGGGCACGAGCAGTACTTC,CASSDHTGHEQYF
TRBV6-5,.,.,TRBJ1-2,TGTGCCAGCAGGGCGGACACCTCCTATGGCTACACCTTC,CASRADTSYGYTF
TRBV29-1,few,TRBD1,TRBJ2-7,TGCAGCGTTGATTCTACGACAGGGGGAACGGAGCAGTACTTC,CSVDSTTGGTEQYF
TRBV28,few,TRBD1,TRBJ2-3,TGTGCCAGCAGTATGGGACAGGACACAGATACGCAGTATTTT,CASSMGQDTDTQYF
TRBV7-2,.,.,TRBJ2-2,TGTGCCAGCAGCTTACAGATGACAACGACCGGGGAGCTGTTTTTT,CASSLQMTTTGELFF
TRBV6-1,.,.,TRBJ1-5,TGTGCCAGCAGCCTAAGGAGAAGCAATCAGCCCCAGCATTTT,CASSLRRSNQPQHF
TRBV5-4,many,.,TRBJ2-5,TGTGCCAGCAGCCCCCGGGGTCTGGGTGCTGGTCGAGAGACCCAGTACTTC,CASSPRGLGAGRETQYF
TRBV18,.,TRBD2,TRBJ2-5,TGTGCCAGCTCACCAGGGGTGGCTAGCGGACAAGAGACCCAGTACTTC,CASSPGVASGQETQYF
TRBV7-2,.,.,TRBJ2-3,TGTGCCAGCAGCTTTCTAGCATCCCCTAGCACAGATACGCAGTATTTT,CASSFLASPSTDTQYF
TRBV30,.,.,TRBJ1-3,TGTGCCTGGAGTGTAACCCGTAGCACCCACTCTGGAAACACCATATATTTT,CAWSVTRSTHSGNTIYF
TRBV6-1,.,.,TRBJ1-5,TGTGCCAGCAGTAAGGACAGTTGGGATCAGCCCCAGCATTTT,CASSKDSWDQPQHF
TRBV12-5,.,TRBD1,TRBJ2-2,TGTGCTAGTGGTTTGGTATTAGGGACAGGGGTCACCGGGGAGCTGTTTTTT,CASGLVLGTGVTGELFF
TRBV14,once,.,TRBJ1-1,TGTGCCAGCAGCCAAAGGCGGGCGTTTGTCACTGAAGCTTTCTTT,CASSQRRAFVTEAFF
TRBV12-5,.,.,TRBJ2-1,TGTGCTAGTGGTTTGGGGGGTAGCTCCAATGAGCAGTTCTTC,CASGLGGSSNEQFF
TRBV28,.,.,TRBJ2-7,TGTGCCAGCAGCCCTCTGGGGGCGGCCTCCTACGAGCAGTACTTC,CASSPLGAASYEQYF
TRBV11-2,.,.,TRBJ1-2,TGTGCCAGCAGCTCGTTAAAGACGGACCTTTCAAACTATGGCTACACCTTC,CASSSLKTDLSNYGYTF